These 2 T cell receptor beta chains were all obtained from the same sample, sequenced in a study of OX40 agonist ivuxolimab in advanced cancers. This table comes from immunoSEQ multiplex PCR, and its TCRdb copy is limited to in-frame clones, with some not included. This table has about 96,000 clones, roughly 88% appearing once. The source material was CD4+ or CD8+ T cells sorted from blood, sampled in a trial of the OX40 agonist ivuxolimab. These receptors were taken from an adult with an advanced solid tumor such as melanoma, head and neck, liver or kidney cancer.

This CDR3 is CASNRGRANEQYF. In nucleotides, the CDR3 is TGTGCCAGCAATCGCGGGAGGGCCAACGAGCAGTACTTC. This rearrangement joins TRBV6-1 to TRBJ2-7; 9 positions match TRBD2. From germline, CDR1 is MNHNS and CDR2 SASEGT. V gave up 7 bases and J gave up 5 bases; unmatched junction bases: 6. The CDR3 spans 13 residues.

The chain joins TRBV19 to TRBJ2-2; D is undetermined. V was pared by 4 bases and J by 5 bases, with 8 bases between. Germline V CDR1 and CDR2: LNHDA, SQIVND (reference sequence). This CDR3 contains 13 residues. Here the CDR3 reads CASSSATTGELFF. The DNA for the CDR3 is TGTGCCAGTAGTAGTGCTACGACCGGGGAGCTGTTTTTT.